This entry is about one TCR beta chain. Its matching antigen is unknown. The sample comes from a study of cytomegalovirus exposure and HLA in healthy donors. Findings and limits, study-wide: An analysis was carried out at a later point. It showed that HLA-associated TCR beta chains were more clonally expanded than equally common non-associated chains. Roughly even sequencing depth across donors was the assumption behind the presence/absence analyses.

Germline V gene data show CDR1 as LNHNV and CDR2 as YYDKDF (reference sequence). The CDR3 has 11 residues. V lost 8 bases and J lost 6, with 10 bases in between. The PCR employed 60 Vbeta primers together with 13 Jbeta primers. The protocol was immunoSEQ multiplex PCR, while the TCRdb copy is restricted to in-frame clones and leaves out a portion. The repertoire holds 120,000 or so clones, with 75% to 85% as singletons. The TCR originated in a young man in good health and CMV-seronegative. This chain connects TRBV15 to TRBJ1-1; unclear D gene. The sample taken for sequencing was PBMCs. DNA of the CDR3: TGTGCCACCGGAGACCCAGCTGAAGCTTTCTTT. It specifies CATGDPAEAFF.